This is a list of T cell receptor beta chains from one sample in a study of cytomegalovirus exposure and HLA in healthy donors. Produced via immunoSEQ multiplex PCR; TCRdb's table is partial and in-frame only. Among about 180,000 clones listed, 75% to 85% were seen once. Sequenced sample: PBMCs. The source of these receptors is a woman aged 18-29 years in good health and CMV-seropositive. Each CDR3 is given with its conserved first and last residue. The D gene is left open where the match is weak. Clone sizes are given selectively: once, few, many, or a class where the clone is expanded.

NA,TRBV25-1,NA,TRBJ1-4,TGTGCCAGCAGTAGCTTTTCTAATGAAAAACTGTTTTTT,CASSSFSNEKLFF
NA,TRBV5-1,TRBD1,TRBJ1-3,TGCGCCAGCAGCTTGGCGGGACAGCCTATAGACACCATATATTTT,CASSLAGQPIDTIYF
NA,TRBV11-2,TRBD1,TRBJ1-4,TGTGCCAGCAGCTCCTCCCGGGACAGGGGGTTGGCCCGGTTTTTT,CASSSSRDRGLARFF
NA,TRBV27,TRBD1,TRBJ1-5,TGTGCCAGCGCCCCGGGACAGGGGGATCAGCCCCAGCATTTT,CASAPGQGDQPQHF
NA,TRBV4-1,NA,TRBJ1-5,TGCGCCAGCAGCCAAGAAGGATCGATGCGGCTTCAGCCCCAGCATTTT,CASSQEGSMRLQPQHF
NA,TRBV29-1,NA,TRBJ2-7,TGCAGCGTTGGGTGGGGCCTGTCCTACGAGCAGTACTTC,CSVGWGLSYEQYF
NA,TRBV23-1,NA,TRBJ2-5,TGCGCCAGCAGTCCGACACACAGGGTACAAGAGACCCAGTACTTC,CASSPTHRVQETQYF
NA,TRBV11-3,NA,TRBJ1-1,TGTGCCAGCAGTCTCGGTCAGAACACTGAAGCTTTCTTT,CASSLGQNTEAFF
few,TRBV9,TRBD1,TRBJ1-1,TGTGCCAGCAGCCTCGCGGGACAGGGGACGAACACTGAAGCTTTCTTT,CASSLAGQGTNTEAFF
NA,TRBV7-9,TRBD2,TRBJ2-3,TGTGCCAGCACTCTCAGCGGGGGGGCCGAAGATACGCAGTATTTT,CASTLSGGAEDTQYF
NA,TRBV18,TRBD2,TRBJ2-1,TGTGCCAGCTCACCACCTACTAGCGGAGCAGACAATGAGCAGTTCTTC,CASSPPTSGADNEQFF
NA,TRBV7-9,NA,TRBJ1-1,TGTGCCAGCCTGGGGGCGGGCGTAGAAAATGTTGAAGCTTTCTTT,CASLGAGVENVEAFF
NA,TRBV14,NA,TRBJ2-5,TGTGCCAGCAGCCAAAGTGTAGGGGAAGAGACCCAGTACTTC,CASSQSVGEETQYF
NA,TRBV4-1,TRBD1,TRBJ1-5,TGCGCCAGCAGCCATGATGGGACAGGGGGCTCCTTCAATCAGCCCCAGCATTTT,CASSHDGTGGSFNQPQHF
NA,TRBV10-3,NA,TRBJ2-1,TGTGCCATCAGTGAGTGGCTAGCGTACAATGAGCAGTTCTTC,CAISEWLAYNEQFF
NA,TRBV4-1,TRBD1,TRBJ2-1,TGCGCCAGCAGCCAAGGCCGACCGGGACAGGGGGCGCGGAATGAGCAGTTCTTC,CASSQGRPGQGARNEQFF
few,TRBV9,NA,TRBJ1-1,TGTGCCAGCAGCCCCAAACACGGAGGGGACACTGAAGCTTTCTTT,CASSPKHGGDTEAFF
NA,TRBV29-1,NA,TRBJ1-6,TGCAGCGTTGGTACAGGGTTTTCACCCCTCCACTTT,CSVGTGFSPLHF
NA,TRBV4-1,NA,TRBJ1-6,TGCGCCAGCAGCCGCCTACCCTTGACAGGACCCCGGGGACCCCTCCACTTT,CASSRLPLTGPRGPLHF
NA,TRBV18,NA,TRBJ2-2,TGTGCCAGCTCACCCCGGGACACCGCGAACACCGGGGAGCTGTTTTTT,CASSPRDTANTGELFF
NA,TRBV7-9,TRBD2,TRBJ2-1,TGTGCCAGCAGCAGAGCTAGCGGGGGGGCCAATGAGCAGTTCTTC,CASSRASGGANEQFF
NA,TRBV7-9,TRBD1,TRBJ2-7,TGTGCCAGCAGCCCGCGGGACAGGGAGGACGAGCAGTACTTC,CASSPRDREDEQYF
NA,TRBV6-6,TRBD1,TRBJ1-6,TGTGCCAGCAGTTACTCGATGGGGGACAGAAGATCACCCCTCCACTTT,CASSYSMGDRRSPLHF
few,TRBV6-5,TRBD1,TRBJ1-6,TGTGCCAGCAGGACGGACAGGGCCTATAATTCACCCCTCCACTTT,CASRTDRAYNSPLHF
NA,TRBV19,NA,TRBJ2-7,TGTGCCAGTAGTATAAGGAGAAGCTCCTACGAGCAGTACTTC,CASSIRRSSYEQYF
NA,TRBV6-6,NA,TRBJ2-7,TGTGCCAGCACCCTCGCGTGGACGGGGATCTACGAGCAGTACTTC,CASTLAWTGIYEQYF
NA,TRBV7-2,TRBD1,TRBJ2-7,TGTGCCAGCAGCTTAGTCCCTAAGCAGGGGGCCCCCTACGAGCAGTACTTC,CASSLVPKQGAPYEQYF
NA,TRBV5-4,NA,TRBJ1-2,TGTGCCAGCAGCTTGGCGGCAGGGGCGGAGTATGGCTACACCTTC,CASSLAAGAEYGYTF
NA,TRBV7-2,TRBD2,TRBJ2-7,TGTGCCAGCAGCTCCGGACTAGCGGCGAGCTCCTACGAGCAGTACTTC,CASSSGLAASSYEQYF
NA,TRBV5-1,TRBD1,TRBJ1-5,TGCGCCAGCAGCTTGCTGACAGGGGGAGGAAATCAGCCCCAGCATTTT,CASSLLTGGGNQPQHF
NA,TRBV7-2,NA,TRBJ2-5,TGTGCCAGCAGCCAACAAGAGACCCAGTACTTC,CASSQQETQYF
NA,TRBV19,NA,TRBJ1-3,TGTGCCAGTAGAAAGACTTTTACCTCTGGAAACACCATATATTTT,CASRKTFTSGNTIYF
once,TRBV4-2,TRBD1,TRBJ1-1,TGTGCCAGCAGCCAAGATCGGACAGGTAGTGTAACTGAAGCTTTCTTT,CASSQDRTGSVTEAFF
NA,TRBV11-1,NA,TRBJ2-7,TGTGCCAGCAGCTTAGGGGGCCTATACTACGAGCAGTACTTC,CASSLGGLYYEQYF
NA,TRBV18,NA,TRBJ2-1,TGTGCCAGCTCACCACCGAGGGGAGCGGACAGCTACAATGAGCAGTTCTTC,CASSPPRGADSYNEQFF
NA,TRBV27,NA,TRBJ2-2,TGTGCCAGCAATTTACAGGGCGACACCGGGGAGCTGTTTTTT,CASNLQGDTGELFF
NA,TRBV5-6,NA,TRBJ1-1,TGTGCCAGCAGCTTGGTTCGGGGGGAAGCTTTCTTT,CASSLVRGEAFF
NA,TRBV5-6,TRBD1,TRBJ1-4,TGTGCCAGCAGTAATACAGGGGCCCCGGGGGAAAAACTGTTTTTT,CASSNTGAPGEKLFF
NA,TRBV19,NA,TRBJ2-7,TGTGCCAGTAGTATTAACCTCTCGGACGAGCAGTACTTC,CASSINLSDEQYF
NA,TRBV5-1,TRBD1,TRBJ1-1,TGCGCCAGCAGCTCAACAGGGGCCATGAACACTGAAGCTTTCTTT,CASSSTGAMNTEAFF
NA,TRBV6-1,TRBD1,TRBJ2-7,TGTGCCAGCAGTGATCCGGGACAGGGGCCGGGCTCCTACGAGCAGTACTTC,CASSDPGQGPGSYEQYF
NA,TRBV21-1,NA,TRBJ1-5,TGTGCCAGCAGTGATGAATGTGGGCCGGGCAATCAGCCCCAGCATTTT,CASSDECGPGNQPQHF
few,TRBV7-2,TRBD2,TRBJ2-1,TGTGCCAGCACCCCCCGGGCGGCTAGCGGGGGGGTTGTCAATGAGCAGTTCTTC,CASTPRAASGGVVNEQFF
once,TRBV6-6,TRBD1,TRBJ2-7,TGTGCCAGCAGTCCGACAGGGTACGAGCAGTACTTC,CASSPTGYEQYF
NA,TRBV28,NA,TRBJ1-6,TGTGCCAGCAGTTTAGCGAATTCACCCCTCCACTTT,CASSLANSPLHF
NA,TRBV29-1,NA,TRBJ2-3,TGCAGCGCAGGGTCAAACACAGATACGCAGTATTTT,CSAGSNTDTQYF
NA,TRBV27,TRBD1,TRBJ2-7,TGTGCCAGCAGTGACAGCCTACGGGACAGGGAACGAAAGCAGTACTTC,CASSDSLRDRERKQYF
few,TRBV19,NA,TRBJ1-3,TGTGCCAGTACGAAGGGGTCCTCTGGAAACACCATATATTTT,CASTKGSSGNTIYF
once,TRBV11-2,TRBD1,TRBJ1-4,TGTGCCAGCAGCCCGGCGGACAGGGGGAAGAAACTGTTTTTT,CASSPADRGKKLFF
NA,TRBV7-9,TRBD1,TRBJ1-2,TGTGCCACGACTGGGCAGGGGGGTGGCTACACCTTC,CATTGQGGGYTF
NA,TRBV30,NA,TRBJ2-2,TGTGCCTGGAGTGTACGCGCGGGGAACACCGGGGAGCTGTTTTTT,CAWSVRAGNTGELFF